A selection of T cell receptor beta chains follows, all from one sample in a study of blood T cell repertoires in COVID-19. Sequencing was performed with immunoSEQ multiplex PCR; in TCRdb, only in-frame clones are kept and a portion is missing. The sample carries about 300,000 clones, 70% to 90% recorded once. Sequenced material: peripheral blood. These receptors were obtained from a woman in her 30s who had recovered from COVID-19. Each CDR3 is given with its conserved first and last residue. The order of the fields is V gene, D gene, clone size, J gene, CDR3 protein, CDR3 DNA. The D gene is left open where the match is weak. Clone size is given for some rows only: seen once, a few or many times, or a class if the clone is expanded.

v_call: TRBV19
d_call: TRBD1
clone_size: -
j_call: TRBJ2-7
cdr3_aa: CASMAPGTGYEQYF
cdr3_nt: TGTGCCAGTATGGCCCCCGGGACAGGGTACGAGCAGTACTTC

v_call: TRBV23-1
d_call: -
clone_size: -
j_call: TRBJ1-6
cdr3_aa: CASSQSWCQSNSPLHF
cdr3_nt: TGCGCCAGCAGTCAATCTTGGTGCCAGTCAAATTCACCCCTCCACTTT

v_call: TRBV19
d_call: TRBD1
clone_size: once
j_call: TRBJ2-6
cdr3_aa: CASSMDRVGRGSWGANVLTF
cdr3_nt: TGTGCCAGTAGTATGGACAGGGTGGGAAGGGGATCTTGGGGGGCCAACGTCCTGACTTTC

v_call: TRBV6-1
d_call: -
clone_size: -
j_call: TRBJ2-7
cdr3_aa: CASSERQGTYEQYF
cdr3_nt: TGTGCCAGCAGTGAAAGGCAGGGAACCTACGAGCAGTACTTC

v_call: TRBV2
d_call: TRBD2
clone_size: -
j_call: TRBJ2-4
cdr3_aa: CASSPAAGSGRIQYF
cdr3_nt: TGTGCCAGCAGTCCTGCAGCGGGGTCGGGAAGGATTCAGTACTTC

v_call: TRBV12-3/TRBV12-4
d_call: -
clone_size: -
j_call: TRBJ2-5
cdr3_aa: CASSHSETQYF
cdr3_nt: TGTGCCAGCTCTCACAGCGAGACCCAGTACTTC

v_call: TRBV6-5
d_call: -
clone_size: -
j_call: TRBJ1-4
cdr3_aa: CASSYEWPSNEKLFF
cdr3_nt: TGTGCCAGCAGTTATGAATGGCCTTCGAATGAAAAACTGTTTTTT

v_call: TRBV30
d_call: -
clone_size: -
j_call: TRBJ2-5
cdr3_aa: CAWSVRGYQETQYF
cdr3_nt: TGTGCCTGGAGTGTGCGGGGATACCAAGAGACCCAGTACTTC

v_call: TRBV21-1
d_call: -
clone_size: -
j_call: TRBJ2-1
cdr3_aa: CASRRTSGGRNEQFF
cdr3_nt: TGTGCCAGCAGGAGAACTAGCGGGGGGCGGAATGAGCAGTTCTTC

v_call: TRBV11-2
d_call: -
clone_size: -
j_call: TRBJ2-7
cdr3_aa: CASSTRGGGYEQYF
cdr3_nt: TGTGCCAGCAGCACTCGAGGAGGAGGCTACGAGCAGTACTTC

v_call: TRBV4-1
d_call: TRBD2
clone_size: -
j_call: TRBJ2-3
cdr3_aa: CASSQGGGRGLTDTQYF
cdr3_nt: TGCGCCAGCAGCCAAGGGGGGGGACGAGGGTTGACAGATACGCAGTATTTT

v_call: TRBV9
d_call: -
clone_size: few
j_call: TRBJ1-6
cdr3_aa: CASSVDQGNSPLHF
cdr3_nt: TGTGCCAGCAGCGTAGATCAGGGGAATTCACCCCTCCACTTT

v_call: TRBV3-1/TRBV3-2
d_call: -
clone_size: -
j_call: TRBJ2-6
cdr3_aa: CASSQGVPVGANVLTF
cdr3_nt: TGTGCCAGCAGCCAGGGAGTCCCCGTGGGGGCCAACGTCCTGACTTTC

v_call: TRBV6-5
d_call: TRBD1
clone_size: -
j_call: TRBJ1-1
cdr3_aa: CASSQGQGETEAFF
cdr3_nt: TGTGCCAGCAGCCAGGGACAGGGGGAAACTGAAGCTTTCTTT

v_call: TRBV29-1
d_call: TRBD1
clone_size: -
j_call: TRBJ1-1
cdr3_aa: CSVKDRGPEAFF
cdr3_nt: TGCAGCGTTAAGGACAGGGGGCCTGAAGCTTTCTTT

v_call: TRBV5-1
d_call: TRBD1
clone_size: -
j_call: TRBJ1-2
cdr3_aa: CASSPDSTGLYGYTF
cdr3_nt: TGCGCCAGCAGCCCCGATTCGACAGGGCTCTATGGCTACACCTTC

v_call: TRBV5-1
d_call: -
clone_size: -
j_call: TRBJ2-3
cdr3_aa: CASSFRGLPQGDTQYF
cdr3_nt: TGCGCCAGCAGCTTCAGGGGTCTCCCGCAGGGAGATACGCAGTATTTT

v_call: TRBV9
d_call: -
clone_size: -
j_call: TRBJ2-2
cdr3_aa: CASSVDWGLITGELFF
cdr3_nt: TGTGCCAGCAGCGTAGATTGGGGACTTATCACCGGGGAGCTGTTTTTT

v_call: TRBV18
d_call: -
clone_size: -
j_call: TRBJ1-2
cdr3_aa: CASSPRQQGAEHGYTF
cdr3_nt: TGTGCCAGCTCCCCGAGACAGCAAGGGGCTGAACATGGCTACACCTTC

v_call: TRBV9
d_call: -
clone_size: once
j_call: TRBJ2-5
cdr3_aa: CASSAGQTQETQYF
cdr3_nt: TGTGCCAGCAGCGCAGGACAGACCCAAGAGACCCAGTACTTC

v_call: TRBV28
d_call: -
clone_size: -
j_call: TRBJ1-1
cdr3_aa: CASSLPTGAGLAEAFF
cdr3_nt: TGTGCCAGCAGTCTCCCGACAGGTGCAGGTTTGGCTGAAGCTTTCTTT

v_call: TRBV28
d_call: -
clone_size: -
j_call: TRBJ1-5
cdr3_aa: CASSSSGYQPQHF
cdr3_nt: TGTGCCAGCAGTTCCTCAGGTTATCAGCCCCAGCATTTT

v_call: TRBV5-1
d_call: TRBD2
clone_size: -
j_call: TRBJ2-7
cdr3_aa: CASSKSGIGEQYF
cdr3_nt: TGCGCCAGCAGCAAGAGCGGGATCGGCGAGCAGTACTTC

v_call: TRBV30
d_call: -
clone_size: -
j_call: TRBJ2-2
cdr3_aa: CAWIPYGFANTGELFF
cdr3_nt: TGTGCCTGGATACCTTACGGGTTTGCGAACACCGGGGAGCTGTTTTTT

v_call: TRBV3-1/TRBV3-2
d_call: TRBD1
clone_size: -
j_call: TRBJ2-1
cdr3_aa: CASSEIGDRGRNEQFF
cdr3_nt: TGTGCCAGCAGCGAGATTGGGGACAGGGGTCGGAATGAGCAGTTCTTC

v_call: TRBV6-5
d_call: TRBD1
clone_size: -
j_call: TRBJ1-6
cdr3_aa: CASSSTGGSISPLHF
cdr3_nt: TGTGCCAGCAGTTCCACAGGGGGCTCTATTTCACCCCTCCACTTT

v_call: TRBV2
d_call: -
clone_size: -
j_call: TRBJ1-2
cdr3_aa: CASSAGPYGYTF
cdr3_nt: TGTGCCAGCTCTGCGGGGCCCTATGGCTACACCTTC

v_call: TRBV19
d_call: TRBD1
clone_size: -
j_call: TRBJ1-4
cdr3_aa: CASKEIAGGYEKLFF
cdr3_nt: TGTGCCAGCAAAGAAATAGCAGGGGGTTATGAAAAACTGTTTTTT

v_call: TRBV6-6
d_call: -
clone_size: -
j_call: TRBJ1-1
cdr3_aa: CASSYSGGSNTEAFF
cdr3_nt: TGTGCCAGCAGTTACTCAGGGGGTTCTAACACTGAAGCTTTCTTT

v_call: TRBV18
d_call: TRBD1
clone_size: -
j_call: TRBJ2-2
cdr3_aa: CASSPRGQVNTGELFF
cdr3_nt: TGTGCCAGCTCACCACGGGGACAGGTTAACACCGGGGAGCTGTTTTTT

v_call: TRBV3-1/TRBV3-2
d_call: -
clone_size: -
j_call: TRBJ1-5
cdr3_aa: CASSQPQGRQHF
cdr3_nt: TGTGCCAGCAGCCAGCCACAGGGTCGCCAGCATTTT

v_call: TRBV28
d_call: -
clone_size: -
j_call: TRBJ1-5
cdr3_aa: CASSSGGDSNQPQHF
cdr3_nt: TGTGCCAGCAGCTCGGGGGGGGATAGCAATCAGCCCCAGCATTTT

v_call: TRBV19
d_call: -
clone_size: -
j_call: TRBJ2-7
cdr3_aa: CAIGRGVGYEQYF
cdr3_nt: TGTGCCATCGGGCGGGGCGTGGGGTACGAGCAGTACTTC

v_call: TRBV27
d_call: -
clone_size: -
j_call: TRBJ1-4
cdr3_aa: CASSDRATTNEKLFF
cdr3_nt: TGTGCCAGCAGTGACAGAGCAACAACTAATGAAAAACTGTTTTTT

v_call: TRBV28
d_call: TRBD1
clone_size: -
j_call: TRBJ2-2
cdr3_aa: CASNLQGNDGELFF
cdr3_nt: TGTGCCAGCAACCTACAGGGGAACGACGGGGAGCTGTTTTTT

v_call: TRBV5-6
d_call: -
clone_size: once
j_call: TRBJ1-4
cdr3_aa: CASSRRGWTNEKLFF
cdr3_nt: TGTGCCAGCAGCCGTCGGGGTTGGACTAATGAAAAACTGTTTTTT

v_call: TRBV5-4
d_call: -
clone_size: once
j_call: TRBJ2-5
cdr3_aa: CASSSGATGQETQYF
cdr3_nt: TGTGCCAGCAGCTCGGGAGCCACAGGACAAGAGACCCAGTACTTC

v_call: TRBV29-1
d_call: TRBD2
clone_size: -
j_call: TRBJ2-1
cdr3_aa: CSVDWDVAGGPISYNEQFF
cdr3_nt: TGCAGCGTTGATTGGGATGTAGCGGGGGGGCCAATCTCCTACAATGAGCAGTTCTTC

v_call: TRBV7-3
d_call: -
clone_size: -
j_call: TRBJ1-6
cdr3_aa: CASSLISASTSGSPLHF
cdr3_nt: TGTGCCAGCAGCTTAATAAGCGCGTCCACGTCCGGCTCACCCCTCCACTTT

v_call: TRBV11-2
d_call: TRBD2
clone_size: few
j_call: TRBJ2-1
cdr3_aa: CASTAGLGGGPTYNEQFF
cdr3_nt: TGTGCCAGCACCGCAGGTTTGGGCGGGGGGCCGACCTACAATGAGCAGTTCTTC

v_call: TRBV7-3
d_call: TRBD1
clone_size: once
j_call: TRBJ2-3
cdr3_aa: CASSLDGTGDTQYF
cdr3_nt: TGTGCCAGCAGCTTAGACGGGACAGGAGATACGCAGTATTTT

v_call: TRBV19
d_call: -
clone_size: -
j_call: TRBJ1-1
cdr3_aa: CASSVTGLNTEAFF
cdr3_nt: TGTGCCAGTAGCGTCACAGGGCTGAACACTGAAGCTTTCTTT

v_call: TRBV6-2/TRBV6-3
d_call: -
clone_size: -
j_call: TRBJ2-4
cdr3_aa: CASSFGGAGKNIQYF
cdr3_nt: TGTGCCAGCAGTTTTGGGGGGGCGGGGAAAAACATTCAGTACTTC

v_call: TRBV5-4
d_call: TRBD1
clone_size: -
j_call: TRBJ1-6
cdr3_aa: CASSAGTGWDSPLHF
cdr3_nt: TGTGCCAGCAGCGCGGGGACAGGGTGGGATTCACCCCTCCACTTT

v_call: TRBV28
d_call: -
clone_size: -
j_call: TRBJ1-4
cdr3_aa: CASSSTVATNEKLFF
cdr3_nt: TGTGCCAGCAGTTCGACAGTTGCAACTAATGAAAAACTGTTTTTT

v_call: TRBV10-3
d_call: TRBD2
clone_size: -
j_call: TRBJ2-3
cdr3_aa: CATLAGPSTDTQYF
cdr3_nt: TGTGCCACCCTAGCGGGGCCCTCCACAGATACGCAGTATTTT

v_call: TRBV5-1
d_call: TRBD1
clone_size: -
j_call: TRBJ1-3
cdr3_aa: CASSLDGTASGNTIYF
cdr3_nt: TGCGCCAGCAGCTTGGACGGGACAGCCTCTGGAAACACCATATATTTT

v_call: TRBV19
d_call: TRBD1
clone_size: -
j_call: TRBJ1-5
cdr3_aa: CASSKGKGALQSAQHF
cdr3_nt: TGTGCCAGTAGTAAAGGCAAGGGGGCACTCCAATCAGCCCAGCATTTT

v_call: TRBV7-2
d_call: -
clone_size: -
j_call: TRBJ2-5
cdr3_aa: CASSLVVLETQYF
cdr3_nt: TGTGCCAGCAGCTTAGTAGTTCTAGAGACCCAGTACTTC

v_call: TRBV7-2
d_call: -
clone_size: -
j_call: TRBJ2-3
cdr3_aa: CASSLVLTMRTDTQYF
cdr3_nt: TGTGCCAGCAGCTTAGTCCTGACCATGAGGACAGATACGCAGTATTTT

v_call: TRBV18
d_call: -
clone_size: -
j_call: TRBJ1-1
cdr3_aa: CASHPRGAPNTEAFF
cdr3_nt: TGTGCCAGCCACCCCCGGGGGGCTCCGAACACTGAAGCTTTCTTT

v_call: TRBV19
d_call: TRBD2
clone_size: -
j_call: TRBJ2-7
cdr3_aa: CASSPGLAGYEQYF
cdr3_nt: TGTGCCAGTAGTCCAGGACTAGCGGGCTACGAGCAGTACTTC

v_call: TRBV19
d_call: TRBD1
clone_size: -
j_call: TRBJ1-2
cdr3_aa: CASSLTGFYGYTF
cdr3_nt: TGTGCCAGTAGTCTGACAGGGTTCTATGGCTACACCTTC

v_call: TRBV5-6
d_call: TRBD1
clone_size: -
j_call: TRBJ1-2
cdr3_aa: CASSLGRGLYGYTF
cdr3_nt: TGTGCCAGCAGCTTGGGAAGGGGGCTCTATGGCTACACCTTC

v_call: TRBV6-5
d_call: -
clone_size: -
j_call: TRBJ2-7
cdr3_aa: CASSYSGEDYEQYF
cdr3_nt: TGTGCCAGCAGTTACTCCGGAGAAGACTACGAGCAGTACTTC